Presented here are 24 T cell receptor beta chains from one specimen sequenced in a study of T-cell reconstitution after alpha-beta-depleted transplantation in children. Unique molecular identifiers were incorporated into the prepared TCRbeta library. MiXCR, applied by TCRdb to the PCR reads, yields one record per CDR3 protein. This table holds almost 500,000 distinct CDR3 sequences, approximately 12% found once. Material: PBMCs from the stem cell graft donor, obtained from the stem cell graft. The receptors come from a human donor who donated a stem cell graft to a child with combined immunodeficiency.

This clonotype has a count of ten or more. The chain recombines TRBV12-3 or TRBV12-4 with TRBJ2-3; D remains unclear. This CDR3 has 18 residues. V shed 3 bases and J shed 2 bases, with 21 bases lying between them. CDR3 DNA sequence: TGTGCCAGCAGTTTTCGCGTCCTCAGGTTCACACACACAGATACGCAGTATTTT. Its translation: CASSFRVLRFTHTDTQYF.

V usage is TRBV11-3 and J usage is TRBJ2-1; TRBD2 aligns across 13 bases. The CDR3 covers 13 residues. V dropped 8 bases and J dropped 9; count of bases not matched to a gene: 4. Germline CDR1 SGHNT, CDR2 YENEEA. For the CDR3, the DNA is TGTGCCAGCTCGAGGACTAGCGGGGGTGAGCAGTTCTTC. Amino acids: CASSRTSGGEQFF.

This clonotype was detected a few times. The rearrangement joins TRBV20-1 to TRBJ2-3, with 12 bases fitting TRBD2. Trimming at V came to 7 bases and at J to 0 bases, leaving 5 bases not matched to a gene. The CDR3 extends over 15 amino acids. Germline assignment: CDR1 DFQATT and CDR2 SNEGSKA (reference sequence). The CDR3 sequence is CSVPGTSGSTDTQYF. In nucleotides, the CDR3 is TGCAGTGTTCCCGGGACTAGCGGGAGCACAGATACGCAGTATTTT.

The chain links TRBV9 to TRBJ1-2; D is possibly TRBD1 (6 bases). Germline loops: CDR1 SGDLS, CDR2 YYNGEE. CDR3 length: 14 residues. Trimming cost V 2 bases and J 4 bases, with 12 bases left between them. CDR3 DNA: TGTGCCAGCAGCGTCCGGACAGCCTCCTATGGCTACACCTTC. Amino acids: CASSVRTASYGYTF.

V gene TRBV12-3 or TRBV12-4 combines with J gene TRBJ2-1; 8 bases are shared with TRBD1. The CDR3 covers 14 residues. Unmatched junction bases numbered 3, after V lost 3 bases and J lost 5 bases. The chain's CDR3 is CASSLETGDNEQFF. Written as DNA, the CDR3 is TGTGCCAGCAGTTTGGAGACAGGGGACAATGAGCAGTTCTTC.

This clonotype was recorded a few times. The chain uses TRBV7-9 and TRBJ2-5; tentative D call: TRBD2 (5 bases). The CDR3 has 16 amino acids. Trimming stripped 1 base from V and 1 base from J, with 13 bases between. Germline-derived CDR1 and CDR2 are SEHNR and FQNEAQ (reference sequence). The CDR3 spells CASSLDRDYTQETQYF. The CDR3 DNA reads as TGTGCCAGCAGCTTAGATCGAGACTATACCCAAGAGACCCAGTACTTC.

This clonotype was seen only a few times. This chain joins TRBV28 and TRBJ2-3, with 10 bases lining up with TRBD2. The CDR3 runs to 17 residues. V was pared by 5 bases and J by 0 bases, with 8 bases of the junction left unmatched. The germline V gene encodes CDR1 MDHEN and CDR2 SYDVKM. Here the CDR3 DNA reads TGTGCCAGCAGTGTACCCGGGACTAGCGAAAGCACAGATACGCAGTATTTT. The encoded protein is CASSVPGTSESTDTQYF.

This clonotype occurred a few times. CDR3: CASSHARPGETQYF. DNA of the CDR3: TGTGCCAGCAGCCACGCCCGACCTGGAGAGACCCAGTACTTC. This rearrangement joins TRBV7-9 to TRBJ2-5; no reliable D call. Germline V CDR1 and CDR2: SEHNR, FQNEAQ (reference sequence). Trimming left V 5 bases short and J 4 bases short, with 14 bases between. The CDR3 sequence is 14 residues long.

This clonotype is a singleton in its sample. A much larger clonotype is one base distant, so this may be a read error. The CDR3 does not end in the conserved phenylalanine or tryptophan, so this is likely a read error. In nucleotides, the CDR3 is TGCAGCGTTGCGATACTTGGACAGGGGGCAACCTACGAGCAGTACTAC. Protein product: CSVAILGQGATYEQYY. The gene calls are TRBV29-1 and TRBJ2-7; 11 bases are shared with TRBD1. This CDR3 spans 16 amino acids. J was trimmed by 2 bases and V by 4 bases; bases with no gene match: 10. In germline, CDR1 is SQVTM, CDR2 ANQGSEA.

This clonotype was picked up many times. The chain joins TRBV12-3 or TRBV12-4 to TRBJ1-2; D is uncertain. The CDR3 spans 12 residues. Trimming stripped 1 base from V and 8 bases from J, with 8 bases between. DNA for the CDR3: TGTGCCAGCAGTTTAGGGGTGTGGGGCTACACCTTC. Translating it yields CASSLGVWGYTF.

The chain couples TRBV4-3 to TRBJ1-1; D is unclear. CDR3 length equals 15 residues. The V end was cut by 0 bases, the J end by 0 bases, with 8 bases between. Germline V gene sequence: CDR1 LGHNA, CDR2 YSLEER. This CDR3 is CASSQDGLLNTEAFF. CDR3 DNA sequence: TGCGCCAGCAGCCAAGATGGCCTGCTGAACACTGAAGCTTTCTTT.

This clonotype occurred a few times. The chain links TRBV29-1 to TRBJ2-3; the D is unclear. The V end was cut by 7 bases, the J end by 0 bases, with 14 bases between. This CDR3 has 14 amino acids. CDR1 SQVTM and CDR2 ANQGSEA come from the germline V gene. The CDR3 nucleotides read TGCAGCGGAAGGCGATCCCAGAGCACAGATACGCAGTATTTT. Its translation: CSGRRSQSTDTQYF.

This clonotype occurred many times. The chain links TRBV27 to TRBJ2-3; D possibly matches TRBD1 or TRBD2 (5 bases each). Germline CDR1 is MNHEY and CDR2 is SMNVEV (reference sequence). This CDR3 has 15 amino acids. V lost 7 bases and J lost 4, with 18 bases in between. The CDR3 here is CASTRRGRFSDTQYF. Here the CDR3 DNA reads TGTGCCAGCACGCGACGGGGCAGATTTTCAGATACGCAGTATTTT.

This chain connects TRBV12-3 or TRBV12-4 to TRBJ2-2; perhaps TRBD1 as D (5 bases). V was cut by 4 bases and J by 5 bases, with 11 bases left in between. The CDR3 extends over 14 amino acids. CDR3 amino acids: CASSWQGSTGELFF. The CDR3 DNA reads as TGTGCCAGCAGTTGGCAGGGTAGTACCGGGGAGCTGTTTTTT.

At least ten counts were recorded for this clonotype. The rearrangement uses TRBV28 and TRBJ1-4, with a possible D match to TRBD1 (5 bases). From germline, CDR1 is MDHEN and CDR2 SYDVKM. The V gene lost 4 bases and the J gene lost 8 bases, with 20 bases spanning the gap. The CDR3 has 16 residues. Here the CDR3 reads CASSSIRGLGWEKLFF. In nucleotides, the CDR3 is TGTGCCAGCAGTTCGATCCGGGGACTTGGATGGGAAAAACTGTTTTTT.

This clonotype has ten or more counts. This sequence joins TRBV5-1 and TRBJ2-1; D is uncertain. Germline-derived CDR1 and CDR2 are SGHRS and YFSETQ. The CDR3 totals 16 residues. Trimming took 0 bases from V and 0 from J, leaving 10 bases between them. The CDR3 loop is CASSLAPRDSYNEQFF. The CDR3 bases are TGCGCCAGCAGCTTGGCCCCACGTGACTCCTACAATGAGCAGTTCTTC.

V and J are TRBV4-2 and TRBJ2-7, with a possible D match to TRBD2 (5 bases). CDR3 length: 13 amino acids. The V gene lost 4 bases and the J gene lost 4 bases, with 11 bases spanning the gap. Germline CDR1 LGHNA, CDR2 YNFKEQ. DNA of the CDR3: TGTGCCAGCAGCCCATCGGGGTTGTACGAGCAGTACTTC. The encoded protein is CASSPSGLYEQYF.

This clonotype was observed at least ten times. This chain's CDR3 is CSAREPGLEFGTQYF. In DNA, the CDR3 is TGCAGTGCTAGAGAGCCGGGACTAGAATTTGGTACGCAGTATTTT. The chain combines TRBV20-1 with TRBJ2-3; 8 nucleotides align to TRBD2. The V segment lost 0 bases and the J segment 8 bases; nucleotides outside the gene matches: 10. Germline lookup yields CDR1 DFQATT and CDR2 SNEGSKA (reference sequence). The CDR3 is 15 residues long.

This clonotype showed up many times. The V gene is TRBV28, the J gene TRBJ2-7, with 9 bases fitting TRBD1. Germline V lookup: CDR1 MDHEN, CDR2 SYDVKM. This CDR3 region has 16 residues. J gave up 0 bases and V 6 bases, and 9 bases lay outside the gene matches. Written as DNA, the CDR3 is TGTGCCAGCAGGGACTCCGGGACAGGGAGCTCCTACGAGCAGTACTTC. It is translated as CASRDSGTGSSYEQYF.

This clonotype was counted at least ten times. This chain links TRBV7-9 with TRBJ2-3; 11 nucleotides align to TRBD2. V lost 3 bases and J lost 5; bases outside the gene matches: 1. This CDR3 comprises 14 residues. Germline CDR1 and CDR2: SEHNR and FQNEAQ (reference sequence). CDR3 sequence (DNA): TGTGCCAGCAGCTTCGGGACTAGCGGAGATACGCAGTATTTT. This sequence encodes CASSFGTSGDTQYF.

The table lists this clonotype with a few counts. V gene TRBV10-3 combines with J gene TRBJ1-5; D is unclear. CDR3 length: 16 residues. In germline, CDR1 is ENHRY, CDR2 SYGVKD. V dropped 5 bases and J dropped 0 bases, with 14 bases sitting between them. CDR3 in amino acids: CAISSRMDHSNQPQHF. The CDR3 bases are TGTGCCATCAGTTCTCGAATGGATCATAGCAATCAGCCCCAGCATTTT.

The chain joins TRBV7-6 to TRBJ2-7; possibly TRBD1 for D (7 bases). Germline CDR1 SGHVS, CDR2 FNYEAQ. V gave up 3 bases and J gave up 6 bases, with 12 bases separating them. This CDR3 region has 13 residues. The CDR3 region is CASSFGTAGEQYF. In nucleotides, the CDR3 is TGTGCCAGCAGCTTTGGGACAGCGGGCGAGCAGTACTTC.

This sequence joins TRBV12-3 or TRBV12-4 and TRBJ2-7; perhaps TRBD2 as D (5 bases). This CDR3 has 14 amino acids. V gave up 6 bases and J gave up 6 bases, with 18 bases separating them. DNA for the CDR3: TGTGCCAGCAGCACTTTAAGCGGCCTAGCCGAGCAGTACTTC. Translating gives CASSTLSGLAEQYF.

This clonotype was found many times. The rearrangement uses TRBV4-2 and TRBJ2-2; D unresolved. The V and J ends lost 1 base and 1 base respectively, with 4 bases between them. CDR3 length: 14 residues. The germline V gene has CDR1 LGHNA and CDR2 YNFKEQ. The CDR3 sequence: CASSQVGNTGELFF. The CDR3 bases are TGTGCCAGCAGCCAAGTGGGGAACACCGGGGAGCTGTTTTTT.